Described below is a single TCR beta chain sequence and its context. Sequenced by immunoSEQ multiplex PCR; TCRdb stores in-frame clones only, minus some. The table has 70,000 to 100,000 clones, 80% to 90% seen once. This specimen comes from a study of control samples from healthy donors and cancer patients. The CDR3 covers 15 residues. V was clipped by 7 bases and J by 0 bases, with 13 bases between them. CDR1 and CDR2 (germline): LNHDA, SQIVND (reference sequence). The V gene is TRBV19, the J gene TRBJ1-5; TRBD1 is a possible D gene (5 bases). The sequence was obtained from a woman aged 55 to 70 with head and neck cancer. The sequencing sample was made of PBMCs. The CDR3 spells CASNLQQGSNQPQHF. CDR3 DNA: TGTGCCAGTAACCTCCAGCAGGGTAGCAATCAGCCCCAGCATTTT. Variable domain in full (rest from reference TRBV19 and TRBJ1-5): DGGITQSPKYLFRKEGQNVTLSCEQNLNHDAMYWYRQDPGQGLRLIYYSQIVNDFQKGDIAEGYSVSREKKESFPLTVTSAQKNPTAFYLCASNLQQGSNQPQHFGDGTRLSIL.